This is a list of T cell receptor beta chains from one sample in a study of blood T cell repertoires in COVID-19. The data were produced by immunoSEQ multiplex PCR, yet TCRdb's version contains in-frame clones alone and is incomplete. Among fewer than 150,000 clones listed, under 90% were seen once. Sequenced material: peripheral blood. The source of these receptors is a woman aged 80 or over in a cohort sampled during active or convalescent COVID-19. Each CDR3 is given with its conserved first and last residue. The D gene is left open where the match is weak. Clone size is shown for a subset of rows, as once, few, many or a class of expanded clone.

CDR3aa | CDR3nt | d_gene | j_gene | v_gene | abundance
CASSVDRGGQETQYF | TGTGCCAGCAGCGTAGACCGGGGGGGACAAGAGACCCAGTACTTC | TRBD2 | TRBJ2-5 | TRBV9 | .
CASSPNRGYEQYF | TGTGCCAGCTCACCAAACAGGGGGTACGAGCAGTACTTC | TRBD1 | TRBJ2-7 | TRBV18 | .
CASSPPDSSGTQYF | TGTGCCAGCTCACCACCGGACAGTTCAGGGACGCAGTATTTT | . | TRBJ2-3 | TRBV18 | .
CASSQDQGARDEQFF | TGTGCCAGCAGCCAAGACCAGGGGGCAAGGGATGAGCAGTTCTTC | TRBD1 | TRBJ2-1 | TRBV4-2 | .
CASSLESGWEDSNQPQHF | TGTGCCAGCAGCTTAGAATCAGGGTGGGAGGATAGCAATCAGCCCCAGCATTTT | . | TRBJ1-5 | TRBV11-3 | .
CASSATSGGAPDTQYF | TGTGCCAGCAGCGCCACTAGCGGGGGGGCCCCAGATACGCAGTATTTT | TRBD2 | TRBJ2-3 | TRBV9 | .
CASSYSTGEHYGYTF | TGTGCCAGCAGTTACTCGACGGGGGAACACTATGGCTACACCTTC | . | TRBJ1-2 | TRBV6-5 | .
CASSREHSYNEQFF | TGCGCCAGCAGCCGGGAGCACTCCTACAATGAGCAGTTCTTC | . | TRBJ2-1 | TRBV5-1 | .
CASSPWGQLSTGELFF | TGTGCCAGCAGCCCTTGGGGACAGCTTTCCACCGGGGAGCTGTTTTTT | TRBD1 | TRBJ2-2 | TRBV3-1/TRBV3-2 | few
CASSGTLLQGGDIQYF | TGTGCCAGCAGTGGAACACTATTACAAGGGGGCGACATTCAGTACTTC | TRBD1 | TRBJ2-4 | TRBV2 | few
CASSPIGTSGGTDTQYF | TGTGCCAGCAGCCCTATCGGGACTAGCGGGGGGACAGATACGCAGTATTTT | TRBD2 | TRBJ2-3 | TRBV11-2 | .
CASSPELDYGYTF | TGTGCCAGCAGCCCGGAGCTGGACTATGGCTACACCTTC | . | TRBJ1-2 | TRBV7-6 | once
CASSRERGREQFF | TGCGCCAGCAGTCGAGAGCGGGGGCGTGAGCAGTTCTTC | TRBD2 | TRBJ2-1 | TRBV5-1 | once
CASSFIGLRKGTDTQYF | TGTGCCAGCAGCTTCATAGGACTAAGAAAGGGCACAGATACGCAGTATTTT | . | TRBJ2-3 | TRBV7-9 | .
CASSLVGVSTGELFF | TGCGCCAGCAGCTTGGTAGGGGTATCCACCGGGGAGCTGTTTTTT | . | TRBJ2-2 | TRBV5-1 | .
CASSLGGDDLVQFF | TGCGCCAGCAGCTTGGGGGGCGACGATCTGGTACAGTTCTTC | . | TRBJ2-1 | TRBV5-1 | .
CASSRKTTGTSNEKLFF | TGTGCCAGCAGCCGCAAAACGACAGGGACATCTAATGAAAAACTGTTTTTT | TRBD1 | TRBJ1-4 | TRBV5-5 | once
CAIRGGQGGYNEQFF | TGTGCCATCAGGGGGGGACAGGGAGGCTACAATGAGCAGTTCTTC | TRBD1 | TRBJ2-1 | TRBV10-3 | .
CASSPRWKGTGELFF | TGTGCCAGCTCACCACGTTGGAAGGGGACCGGGGAGCTGTTTTTT | . | TRBJ2-2 | TRBV18 | .
CASSQDRGGTGSTYEQYF | TGCGCCAGCAGCCAAGATCGGGGCGGAACAGGGTCTACCTACGAGCAGTACTTC | . | TRBJ2-7 | TRBV4-1 | .
CSASYPGQGAWSPLHF | TGCAGTGCTAGTTACCCGGGACAGGGGGCTTGGTCACCCCTCCACTTT | TRBD1 | TRBJ1-6 | TRBV20-1 | .
CASSFQGYHEQFF | TGTGCCAGCAGCTTTCAGGGCTATCATGAGCAGTTCTTC | . | TRBJ2-1 | TRBV5-6 | .
CASSLWGDTEAFF | TGTGCCAGCAGCCTCTGGGGAGACACTGAAGCTTTCTTT | . | TRBJ1-1 | TRBV3-1/TRBV3-2 | .
CAISEWKTVSYGYTF | TGTGCCATCAGTGAGTGGAAGACAGTTAGCTATGGCTACACCTTC | . | TRBJ1-2 | TRBV10-3 | .
CASSRVASSNYGYTF | TGTGCCAGCAGCCGAGTCGCGTCATCTAACTATGGCTACACCTTC | . | TRBJ1-2 | TRBV3-1/TRBV3-2 | .
CASSADRGRTDTQYF | TGCGCCAGCAGCGCGGATCGGGGTCGCACAGATACGCAGTATTTT | . | TRBJ2-3 | TRBV5-1 | .
CASAGLDRGRNGYTF | TGTGCCAGCGCCGGACTAGACAGGGGGCGGAATGGCTACACCTTC | TRBD1 | TRBJ1-2 | TRBV3-1/TRBV3-2 | .
CASSWELAGVYNEQFF | TGTGCCAGCAGCTGGGAACTAGCGGGGGTTTACAATGAGCAGTTCTTC | TRBD2 | TRBJ2-1 | TRBV11-1 | .
CASSLYVGRQEDYGYTF | TGTGCCAGCAGCTTATATGTAGGGAGACAGGAGGATTATGGCTACACCTTC | . | TRBJ1-2 | TRBV7-9 | once